This T cell receptor beta chain came from a study of T cell changes during pregnancy in multiple sclerosis. V shed 6 bases, J shed 6 bases, and the junction held 13 bases outside the gene matches. The germline gives CDR1 SGHTA, CDR2 FQGNSA. This CDR3 is 16 amino acids long. Only in-frame clones appear in the TCRdb table, and some are missing; sequencing was by immunoSEQ multiplex PCR. Among over 45,000 clones listed, 80% to 90% were seen once. Sequencing was performed on peripheral blood, taken in the first trimester of pregnancy. The TCR comes from a female donor with multiple sclerosis, enrolled in a pregnancy study. The chain combines TRBV7-2 with TRBJ2-2; 7 bases fit TRBD2. The CDR3 region has the DNA TGTGCCAGCAGGCCCCGACTAGCTTCCACCGCCGGGGAGCTGTTTTTT. Translating it yields CASRPRLASTAGELFF.